This T cell receptor (beta chain) was captured by sequencing in a study of cytomegalovirus exposure and HLA in healthy donors. Study observations and caveats: It emerged from a later analysis that several of the most significant clusters appeared to be linked to common viral pathogens. A later analysis revealed that TCR association rates differed between HLA loci, peaking at DRB1 and bottoming out at HLA-C.

The PCR was carried out with 60 Vbeta primers and 13 Jbeta primers. Original processing methods: Later, roughly 86 million unique TCR beta chains were counted in an analysis, and roughly 11 million of them were shared. The data were produced by immunoSEQ multiplex PCR, yet TCRdb's version contains in-frame clones alone and is incomplete. From that table come the V and J calls and clone size; the DNA was used to work out D and trimming. The data hold fewer than 200,000 clones, with over 70% observed a single time. At sampling all donors were nominally healthy, likely with unrecorded immune exposures. In this sample, this clone turned up once. Antigen unknown. Germline and junction disagree at one end, which may indicate a read error. This CDR3 is built from 15 residues. Per germline, CDR1 SEHNR and CDR2 FQNEAQ (reference sequence).

Source material: PBMCs. V usage is TRBV7-9 and J usage is TRBJ2-1; 14 bases are shared with TRBD2. The origin of this receptor is a woman aged 30 to 39 in good health and CMV-seronegative. The CDR3 coding sequence is TGTTCCAGCACCTCGGGACTAGCGGGAGACAATGAGCAGTTCTTC. As protein: CSSTSGLAGDNEQFF.